This T cell receptor (beta chain) stems from a study of T cell responses to AZD1222 COVID-19 vaccine. The study, taken as a whole, reports: Spike-specific TCR breadth and depth grew following two AZD1222 doses. The study found vaccine-associated CD4 TCRs spanning spike, dominant at 160-218 and 743-854.

This CDR3 spans 15 amino acids. V lost 2 bases to trimming and J lost 1 base, with 9 bases between them. Germline V gives CDR1 KGHSH, CDR2 LQKENI. On this clone itself: Its antigen remains unknown.

TCRdb's table, derived via immunoSEQ multiplex PCR, lists solely in-frame clones and lacks some. This sample has over 70,000 clones, with 70% to 90% found just once. Specimen: peripheral blood, collected on day 0 of MenACWY control vaccination. The chain employs TRBV18 and TRBJ1-3; D is perhaps TRBD1 (6 bases). This clonotype was obtained from an adult in good health. The CDR3 bases are TGTGCCAGCTCACCAAGGGGGTCGTCTGGAAACACCATATATTTT. It is translated as CASSPRGSSGNTIYF.